The 30 T cell receptor beta chains presented below share a single source sample, sequenced in a study of Graves' ophthalmopathy and Graves' hyperthyroidism. Amplification of the TCR beta CDR3 regions used RNA transcripts (as template). The authors performed first-round RT-PCR with HTBI primers and then a second-round multiplex PCR. TCRdb re-called the multiplex PCR reads with MiXCR, one entry per CDR3 protein. The sample contains 350,000 to 450,000 distinct CDR3 sequences, under 25% of which appear only once. Sequencing used peripheral blood. Receptors originate from a woman younger than 35 with stable Graves' hyperthyroidism.

This clonotype showed up many times. The rearrangement links TRBV7-3 to TRBJ2-2; D is unclear. In germline, CDR1 is SGHTA, CDR2 FQGTGA. Trimming cost V 0 bases and J 4 bases, with 9 bases left between them. The CDR3 loop spans 15 amino acids. In nucleotides, the CDR3 is TGTGCCAGCAGCTTAACTGGCCAGAGCACCGGGGAGCTGTTTTTT. Translation gives CASSLTGQSTGELFF. Filled out from reference TRBV7-3 and TRBJ2-2, the complete variable domain reads GAGVSQTPSNKVTEKGKYVELRCDPISGHTALYWYRQSLGQGPEFLIYFQGTGAADDSGLPNDRFFAVRPEGSVSTLKIQRTERGDSAVYLCASSLTGQSTGELFFGEGSRLTVL.

Note on this clonotype: Likely a read error: the CDR3 ends without its conserved phenylalanine or tryptophan. The rearrangement links TRBV29-1 to TRBJ2-5, with 9 bases lining up with TRBD1. From germline, CDR1 is SQVTM and CDR2 ANQGSEA. CDR3 length equals 16 residues. The trim removed 3 bases at V and 5 bases at J, leaving 13 bases unmatched. The CDR3 protein is CSVDPLGQGLGETQYS. The CDR3 DNA reads as TGCAGCGTTGACCCATTGGGACAGGGTTTGGGGGAGACCCAGTACTCC.

This clonotype came up a few times. The chain combines TRBV4-2 with TRBJ1-1; 10 bases match TRBD1. CDR1 is LGHNA, CDR2 YNFKEQ, per germline. The V segment lost 2 bases and the J segment 3 bases; nucleotides outside the gene matches: 6. This CDR3 has 16 amino acids. The CDR3: CASSQYQGTGDTEAFF. The CDR3 DNA reads TGTGCCAGCAGCCAATACCAAGGGACAGGGGACACTGAAGCTTTCTTT.

V usage is TRBV6-1 and J usage is TRBJ2-5; perhaps TRBD2 as D (5 bases). The CDR3 has 14 amino acids. V was cut by 2 bases and J by 1 base, with 8 bases left in between. CDR1 and CDR2 from the germline V gene are MNHNS and SASEGT. The CDR3 region is CASSERRPQETQYF. CDR3 nucleotide sequence: TGTGCCAGCAGTGAAAGGAGGCCCCAAGAGACCCAGTACTTC.

The table lists this clonotype with many counts. The rearrangement joins TRBV12-3 or TRBV12-4 to TRBJ1-1; D unresolved. This CDR3 comprises 15 residues. V lost 3 bases, J lost 6 bases, and 17 bases lay in between. The CDR3 bases are TGTGCCAGCAGTTTTCCCAGAGGGAGAGGCTCTGAAGCTTTCTTT. Translated: CASSFPRGRGSEAFF.

This clonotype has at least ten counts. This chain uses TRBV11-2 with TRBJ1-1; 11 bases are shared with TRBD1. The V gene end was trimmed by 2 bases and the J gene end by 1 base; junction bases not matched to a gene: 6. Per germline, CDR1 SGHAT and CDR2 FQNNGV. The CDR3 is 17 amino acids. The CDR3: CASSLRDRGYENTEAFF. CDR3 coding DNA: TGTGCCAGCAGCTTAAGGGACAGGGGGTACGAGAACACTGAAGCTTTCTTT.

This clonotype was seen ten or more times. The chain combines TRBV25-1 with TRBJ1-2; D unresolved. Looked up from germline, CDR1 is MGHDK and CDR2 is SYGVNS. V dropped 4 bases and J dropped 3 bases, with 18 bases sitting between them. This CDR3 is 16 amino acids long. The CDR3 loop reads CASSGLVSAFDYGYTF. CDR3 in DNA: TGTGCCAGCAGTGGACTGGTCAGCGCCTTTGACTATGGCTACACCTTC.

The chain combines TRBV6-1 with TRBJ1-2; D is ambiguous. V lost 3 bases and J lost 8, with 13 bases in between. Germline assignment: CDR1 MNHNS and CDR2 SASEGT. The CDR3 spans 13 residues. CDR3 amino acids: CASSETDFGGYTF. The CDR3 nucleotides read TGTGCCAGCAGTGAGACGGACTTTGGCGGCTACACCTTC.

This clonotype came up many times. The chain joins TRBV7-9 to TRBJ1-5, with D possibly TRBD1 on 5 matching bases. Trimming left V 3 bases short and J 1 base short, with 10 bases between. This CDR3 comprises 15 residues. Germline V lookup: CDR1 SEHNR, CDR2 FQNEAQ (reference sequence). The CDR3 coding sequence is TGTGCCAGCAGCTTCGGGGGTTGGAGCAATCAGCCCCAGCATTTT. This encodes CASSFGGWSNQPQHF.

This clonotype was detected many times. CDR3 protein: CAWSGDRDVINQPQHF. For the CDR3, the DNA is TGTGCCTGGAGTGGAGACAGGGACGTTATCAATCAGCCCCAGCATTTT. The rearrangement joins TRBV30 to TRBJ1-5, with 7 bases identical to TRBD1. Germline CDR1 GTSNPN, CDR2 SVGIG (reference sequence). The CDR3 extends over 16 amino acids. Losses at the gene ends were 1 base for V and 3 bases for J; bases not matched to a gene: 9.

This clonotype was detected ten times or more. The chain is built from TRBV6-2 or TRBV6-3 and TRBJ2-7; unclear D gene. The ends were cut back, 5 bases at V and 6 bases at J, with 14 bases in the middle. The CDR3 is made up of 13 amino acids. Germline values: CDR1 MNHEY, CDR2 SVGEGT. Here the CDR3 DNA reads TGTGCCAGCAGTCCCGGGCTTTCCCTCGAGCAGTACTTC. Its protein product is CASSPGLSLEQYF.

This clonotype was observed at least ten times. This chain joins TRBV7-8 and TRBJ2-5; 7 bases are a match to TRBD2. Trimming removed 4 bases from V and 9 bases from J; junction bases left unmatched: 2. CDR3 length: 11 amino acids. Germline CDR1 SGHVS, CDR2 FQNEAQ. In DNA, the CDR3 is TGTGCCAGCAGCTCCAGCGGGGCCCAGTACTTC. It translates to CASSSSGAQYF.

This clonotype was picked up many times. The rearrangement links TRBV12-3 or TRBV12-4 to TRBJ1-2; D not certain. Trimming cost V 6 bases and J 5 bases, with 16 bases left between them. The CDR3 has 14 amino acids. The CDR3 DNA reads as TGTGCCAGCAGCCGTTCCCATATAGGATATGGCTACACCTTC. Its protein is CASSRSHIGYGYTF.

This clonotype was counted only a few times. V usage is TRBV20-1 and J usage is TRBJ1-6; 8 bases match TRBD1. Germline values: CDR1 DFQATT, CDR2 SNEGSKA (reference sequence). The CDR3 length is 16 residues. V was clipped by 0 bases and J by 7 bases; unmatched bases: 8. DNA for the CDR3: TGCAGTGCTAGAGATGGGAGAGGACAGGGAAATTCACCCCTCCACTTT. It specifies CSARDGRGQGNSPLHF.

This clonotype was picked up many times. The V gene is TRBV30, the J gene TRBJ1-6; no clear D. The V and J ends lost 3 bases and 7 bases respectively, with 7 bases between them. The CDR3 length is 12 residues. Germline assignment: CDR1 GTSNPN and CDR2 SVGIG (reference sequence). The CDR3 sequence: CAWSTTNSPLHF. CDR3 DNA: TGTGCCTGGAGCACAACCAATTCACCCCTCCACTTT. Variable domain in full (rest from reference TRBV30 and TRBJ1-6): SQTIHQWPATLVQPVGSPLSLECTVEGTSNPNLYWYRQAAGRGLQLLFYSVGIGQISSEVPQNLSASRPQDRQFILSSKKLLLSDSGFYLCAWSTTNSPLHFGNGTRLTVT.

This clonotype showed up many times. V usage is TRBV12-3 or TRBV12-4 and J usage is TRBJ1-1; possibly TRBD1 for D (5 bases). V lost 5 bases and J 0 bases, leaving 13 bases between the germline ends. This CDR3 is 15 amino acids long. CDR3 region: CASSPPTALNTEAFF. CDR3 coding DNA: TGTGCCAGCAGTCCCCCGACAGCCCTGAACACTGAAGCTTTCTTT.

The rearrangement joins TRBV12-3 or TRBV12-4 to TRBJ2-7; 13 bases map to TRBD2. Trimming cost V 6 bases and J 4 bases; bases outside gene matches: 9. The CDR3 covers 16 residues. In nucleotides, the CDR3 is TGTGCCAGCAGCGAGGGACTAGCGGGACGGGAGTACGAGCAGTACTTC. The encoded protein is CASSEGLAGREYEQYF.

At least ten counts were recorded for this clonotype. An end of the junction differs from the germline gene, which may be a read error. CDR3 loop: CASREGPQGTQYF. The CDR3 bases are TGCGCCAGCAGGGAGGGTCCTCAAGGGACCCAGTACTTC. The chain uses TRBV5-1 and TRBJ2-5, with a weak D call TRBD2 (6 bases). The CDR3 runs to 13 residues. CDR1 is SGHRS, CDR2 YFSETQ, per germline.

The table lists this clonotype with many counts. The chain links TRBV25-1 to TRBJ2-5; maybe TRBD2 (6 bases). The CDR3 extends over 16 amino acids. V dropped 3 bases and J dropped 4 bases, with 18 bases sitting between them. Germline V gives CDR1 MGHDK, CDR2 SYGVNS. For the CDR3, the DNA is TGTGCCAGCAGTGACTGGGGACTCGATGGTCCAGAGACCCAGTACTTC. Residues: CASSDWGLDGPETQYF. The full variable domain, its missing parts supplied by reference TRBV25-1 and TRBJ2-5, is EADIYQTPRYLVIGTGKKITLECSQTMGHDKMYWYQQDPGMELHLIHYSYGVNSTEKGDLSSESTVSRIRTEHFPLTLESARPSHTSQYLCASSDWGLDGPETQYFGPGTRLLVL.

About this clonotype itself: Germline is not matched at one junction end, which may reflect a read error. The chain joins TRBV6-5 to TRBJ2-7; D gene ambiguous. The germline CDR1 and CDR2 sequences are MNHEY and SVGAGI. CDR3 length: 13 amino acids. The CDR3 here is CASSWVATYDQYF. Here the CDR3 DNA reads TGTGCCAGCAGTTGGGTCGCAACCTACGATCAGTACTTC.

Comments on this clonotype: A read error may be the cause here, since a much bigger clone is one base away. The chain couples TRBV20-1 to TRBJ2-5; no firm D call. This CDR3 comprises 13 residues. The germline V gene has CDR1 DFQATT and CDR2 SNEGSKA (reference sequence). DNA for the CDR3: TGCAGTGCGACACTCATCGCACAAGAGACCCGGTACTTC. Protein sequence: CSATLIAQETRYF.

This clonotype was recorded many times. This chain links TRBV7-2 with TRBJ2-7; D may be TRBD2 (5 bases). From germline, CDR1 is SGHTA and CDR2 FQGNSA. With 2 bases removed from V and 0 bases from J, the gap between germline ends came to 11 bases. The CDR3 extends over 15 amino acids. CDR3 DNA: TGTGCCAGCAGCTTACTTTCCGGGGTCTCCTACGAGCAGTACTTC. Its translation: CASSLLSGVSYEQYF.

At least ten counts were recorded for this clonotype. The chain recombines TRBV6-1 with TRBJ2-7, with a tentative D call TRBD1 (8 bases). The CDR3 is 16 amino acids. V was cut by 3 bases and J by 5 bases, with 20 bases left in between. The germline gives CDR1 MNHNS, CDR2 SASEGT. The CDR3 sequence is CASSDLQGEGWNEQYF. CDR3 in DNA: TGTGCCAGCAGTGACCTACAGGGGGAGGGCTGGAACGAGCAGTACTTC.

This clonotype was seen ten or more times. This sequence joins TRBV12-3 or TRBV12-4 and TRBJ1-1; D might be TRBD1 (6 bases). Trimming pared 7 bases from V and 10 bases from J, leaving 22 bases between. The CDR3 has 14 amino acids. CDR3 DNA: TGTGCCAGCACCCTAGGGGGGGGGCTATCCAGAGCTTTCTTT. It yields the protein CASTLGGGLSRAFF.

The chain couples TRBV7-6 to TRBJ2-1, with a weak D call TRBD2 (5 bases). V was cut by 2 bases and J by 4 bases, with 18 bases left in between. The germline gives CDR1 SGHVS, CDR2 FNYEAQ. The CDR3 contains 17 residues. The CDR3 sequence is CASSLSRSSLTYNEQFF. The CDR3 region has the DNA TGTGCCAGCAGCTTATCGCGGTCTAGCTTGACTTACAATGAGCAGTTCTTC.

This clonotype has a count of ten or more. This rearrangement joins TRBV18 to TRBJ1-1; D not certain. The germline V and J ends were trimmed by 9 bases and 1 base, with 15 bases remaining between them. Germline-derived CDR1 and CDR2 are KGHSH and LQKENI. This CDR3 region has 14 residues. CDR3 protein: CASSPPGRNTEAFF. The CDR3 coding sequence is TGTGCCAGTAGTCCTCCTGGGAGGAACACTGAAGCTTTCTTT.

The table lists this clonotype with many counts. This sequence joins TRBV5-4 and TRBJ2-5; 10 bases are shared with TRBD2. Trimming removed 0 bases from V and 4 bases from J; junction bases left unmatched: 6. The CDR3 is 16 amino acids. Germline CDR1 reads SGHNT; CDR2 reads YYREEE (reference sequence). CDR3: CASSLGSGGFGETQYF. CDR3 in DNA: TGTGCCAGCAGCTTGGGTAGCGGGGGGTTCGGAGAGACCCAGTACTTC.

Many counts were recorded for this clonotype. The chain has TRBV20-1 and TRBJ1-1; the D is unclear. V was shortened by 0 bases and J by 4 bases, with 6 bases between the two germline ends. This CDR3 region has 12 residues. Germline V gene lookup returns CDR1 DFQATT and CDR2 SNEGSKA (reference sequence). The CDR3 loop is CSAREVGTEAFF. DNA for the CDR3: TGCAGTGCTAGAGAGGTGGGCACTGAAGCTTTCTTT.

This clonotype was counted many times. The chain couples TRBV6-1 to TRBJ2-5; D call uncertain. Germline assignment: CDR1 MNHNS and CDR2 SASEGT. The CDR3 runs to 12 residues. V was shortened by 6 bases and J by 7 bases, with 12 bases between the two germline ends. This CDR3 is CASRPNVGTQYF. In DNA, the CDR3 is TGTGCCAGCAGGCCAAATGTTGGGACCCAGTACTTC.

Many counts were recorded for this clonotype. CDR3 residues: CASSMTDGNTIYF. The CDR3 DNA reads as TGTGCCAGTAGTATGACAGATGGAAACACCATATATTTT. V gene TRBV19 combines with J gene TRBJ1-3; D possibly corresponds to TRBD1 (5 bases). Germline CDR1 reads LNHDA; CDR2 reads SQIVND (reference sequence). V shed 3 bases and J shed 3 bases, with 6 bases lying between them. The CDR3 runs to 13 residues.